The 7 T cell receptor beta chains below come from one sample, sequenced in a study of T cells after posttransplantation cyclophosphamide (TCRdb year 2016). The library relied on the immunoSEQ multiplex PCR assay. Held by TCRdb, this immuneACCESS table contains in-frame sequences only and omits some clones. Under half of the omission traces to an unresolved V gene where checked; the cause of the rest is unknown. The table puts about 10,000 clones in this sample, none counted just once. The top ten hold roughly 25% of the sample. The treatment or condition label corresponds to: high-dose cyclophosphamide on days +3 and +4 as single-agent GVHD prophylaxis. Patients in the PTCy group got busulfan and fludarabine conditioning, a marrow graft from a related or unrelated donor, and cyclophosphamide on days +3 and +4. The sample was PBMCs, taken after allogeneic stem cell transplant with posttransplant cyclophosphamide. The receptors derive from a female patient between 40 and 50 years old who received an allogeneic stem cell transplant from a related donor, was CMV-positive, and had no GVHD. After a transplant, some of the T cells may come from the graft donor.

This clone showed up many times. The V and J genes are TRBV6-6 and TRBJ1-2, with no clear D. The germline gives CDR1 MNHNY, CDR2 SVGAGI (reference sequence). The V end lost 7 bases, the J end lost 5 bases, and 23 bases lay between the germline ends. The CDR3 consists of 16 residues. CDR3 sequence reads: CASTSTAAELTYGYTF. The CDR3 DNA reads TGTGCCAGCACCTCCACGGCGGCAGAACTAACTTATGGCTACACCTTC.

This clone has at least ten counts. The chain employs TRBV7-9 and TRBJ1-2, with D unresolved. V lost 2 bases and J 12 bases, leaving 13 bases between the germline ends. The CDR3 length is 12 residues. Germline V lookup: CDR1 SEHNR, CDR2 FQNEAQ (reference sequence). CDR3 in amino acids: CASSLLRGEDTF. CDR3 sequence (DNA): TGTGCCAGCAGCTTACTTCGGGGTGAGGACACCTTC.

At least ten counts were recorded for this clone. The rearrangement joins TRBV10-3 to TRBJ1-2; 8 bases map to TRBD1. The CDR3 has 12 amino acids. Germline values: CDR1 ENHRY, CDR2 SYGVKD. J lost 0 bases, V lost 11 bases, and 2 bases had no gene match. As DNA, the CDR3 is TGTGCCGCGGGACAGGCTAACTATGGCTACACCTTC. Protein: CAAGQANYGYTF.

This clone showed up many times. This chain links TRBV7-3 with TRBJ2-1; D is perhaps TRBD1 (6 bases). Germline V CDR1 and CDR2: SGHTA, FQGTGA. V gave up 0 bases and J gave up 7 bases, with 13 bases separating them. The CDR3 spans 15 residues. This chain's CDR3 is CASSLTGAEGNEQFF. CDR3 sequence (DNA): TGTGCCAGCAGCTTAACGGGGGCCGAGGGAAATGAGCAGTTCTTC.

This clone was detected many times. CDR3 in amino acids: CASSFASNQPQHF. CDR3 DNA sequence: TGTGCCAGCAGTTTTGCGTCAAATCAGCCCCAGCATTTT. The chain uses TRBV12-3 or TRBV12-4 and TRBJ1-5; no firm D call. V lost 3 bases to trimming and J lost 4 bases, with 7 bases between them. The length of the CDR3 is 13 residues.

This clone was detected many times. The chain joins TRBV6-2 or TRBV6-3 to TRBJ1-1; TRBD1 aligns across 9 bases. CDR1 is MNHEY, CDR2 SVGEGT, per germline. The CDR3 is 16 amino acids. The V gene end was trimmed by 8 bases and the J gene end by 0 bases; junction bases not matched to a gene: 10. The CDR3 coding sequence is TGTGCCAGCCGGCGGGGACAGGGCTTAATGAACACTGAAGCTTTCTTT. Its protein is CASRRGQGLMNTEAFF.

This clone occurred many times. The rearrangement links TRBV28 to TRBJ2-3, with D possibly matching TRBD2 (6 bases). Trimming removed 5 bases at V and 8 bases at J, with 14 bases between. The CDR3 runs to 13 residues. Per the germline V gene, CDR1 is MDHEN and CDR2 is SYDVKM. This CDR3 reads CASSPPRRGTQYF. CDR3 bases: TGTGCCAGCAGTCCCCCTCGGCGGGGTACGCAGTATTTT.